This entry lists 18 T cell receptor beta chains sequenced from one sample in a study of blood T cell repertoires in COVID-19. Here immunoSEQ multiplex PCR was the method, and the copy in TCRdb shows in-frame clones only, minus some. This table has 100,000 to 150,000 clones, 80% to 95% appearing once. Sequenced: peripheral blood. The receptors stem from a man in his fifties or sixties with COVID-19, enrolled during active disease.

The rearrangement joins TRBV2 to TRBJ2-2; D remains unclear. Per germline, CDR1 SNHLY and CDR2 FYNNEI. The V gene lost 4 bases and the J gene lost 2 bases, with 11 bases spanning the gap. This CDR3 spans 15 amino acids. CDR3 protein: CASSASSPNTGELFF. CDR3 sequence (DNA): TGTGCCAGCAGTGCCTCGAGCCCTAACACCGGGGAGCTGTTTTTT.

A few counts support this clone. This chain uses TRBV2 with TRBJ2-7; 7 bases are shared with TRBD1. The CDR3 runs 14 residues. V dropped 8 bases and J dropped 4; count of bases not matched to a gene: 11. Germline assignment: CDR1 SNHLY and CDR2 FYNNEI. For the CDR3, the DNA is TGTGCCAGCTCAATCGGGACAGACTTTTACGAGCAGTACTTC. Translation gives CASSIGTDFYEQYF.

The chain joins TRBV7-9 to TRBJ2-1, with TRBD2 matching over 13 bases. The CDR3 sequence is 17 residues long. Trimming removed 5 bases from V and 4 bases from J; junction bases left unmatched: 8. Germline V gives CDR1 SEHNR, CDR2 FQNEAQ (reference sequence). This chain's CDR3 is CASSPIELAGGYNEQFF. The CDR3 nucleotides read TGTGCCAGCAGCCCTATCGAACTAGCGGGAGGGTACAATGAGCAGTTCTTC.

J is TRBJ1-2 and V is TRBV7-8; 8 bases agree with TRBD1. Trimming cost V 4 bases and J 10 bases; bases outside gene matches: 8. This CDR3 has 13 residues. CDR1 is SGHVS, CDR2 FQNEAQ, per germline. As DNA, the CDR3 is TGTGCCAGCAGCTCGGAAGGACAGGGCGACTACACCTTC. Its protein product is CASSSEGQGDYTF.

CDR3 loop: CASSSAGGPRSYF. In DNA form, the CDR3 reads TGTGCCAGCAGTTCAGCGGGAGGGCCGAGGTCGTATTTT. The rearrangement links TRBV12-3 or TRBV12-4 to TRBJ2-3; TRBD2 aligns across 10 bases. Unmatched junction bases numbered 9, after V lost 4 bases and J lost 14 bases. The CDR3 loop spans 13 amino acids.

The chain couples TRBV19 to TRBJ1-4, with a weak D call TRBD1 (5 bases). In germline, CDR1 is LNHDA, CDR2 SQIVND (reference sequence). Trimming pared 5 bases from V and 4 bases from J, leaving 14 bases between. The CDR3 extends over 15 amino acids. CDR3 nucleotides: TGTGCCAGTAGTCCCCAGGGAAGAAGTAATGAAAAACTGTTTTTT. It is translated as CASSPQGRSNEKLFF.

This chain uses TRBV7-2 with TRBJ1-4; D unclear. The CDR3 contains 13 residues. The germline CDR1 and CDR2 sequences are SGHTA and FQGNSA. The V end was cut by 2 bases, the J end by 5 bases, with 6 bases between. This CDR3 reads CASSLPPNEKLFF. As DNA, the CDR3 is TGTGCCAGCAGCTTACCCCCGAATGAAAAACTGTTTTTT.

The V call is TRBV30, the J call TRBJ2-2, with 7 nucleotides matching TRBD2. Germline V CDR1 and CDR2: GTSNPN, SVGIG (reference sequence). The CDR3 spans 15 residues. V shed 3 bases, J shed 1 base, and the junction held 5 bases outside the gene matches. In DNA, the CDR3 is TGTGCCTGGAGCCTCGGGGGGTGGAACACCGGGGAGCTGTTTTTT. Translation gives CAWSLGGWNTGELFF.

The J gene is TRBJ1-5, the V gene TRBV19; D gene ambiguous. The CDR3 covers 15 residues. Trimming stripped 4 bases from V and 2 bases from J, with 12 bases between. Germline CDR1 reads LNHDA; CDR2 reads SQIVND (reference sequence). CDR3 sequence: CASSTGSVGNQPQHF. CDR3 bases: TGTGCCAGTAGTACGGGAAGCGTAGGCAATCAGCCCCAGCATTTT.

The chain is built from TRBV9 and TRBJ1-6, with 7 positions matching TRBD1. V was pared by 4 bases and J by 7 bases, with 5 bases of the junction left unmatched. The CDR3 has 14 residues. Germline lookup yields CDR1 SGDLS and CDR2 YYNGEE. DNA of the CDR3: TGTGCCAGCAGCCGGGACAGAACAAATTCACCCCTCCACTTT. Translating gives CASSRDRTNSPLHF.

This chain uses TRBV23-1 with TRBJ2-2; D may be TRBD1 (6 bases). TRBV23-1 is known as an ORF, though its function is uncertain. The CDR3 is made up of 15 amino acids. Trimming removed 0 bases from V and 5 bases from J, with 10 bases in between. The CDR3 loop reads CASSQSSQGTGELFF. The CDR3 nucleotides read TGCGCCAGCAGTCAATCAAGCCAGGGGACCGGGGAGCTGTTTTTT.

The rearrangement joins TRBV6-2 or TRBV6-3 to TRBJ2-1; 10 bases align to TRBD2. This CDR3 spans 19 amino acids. Germline values: CDR1 MNHEY, CDR2 SVGEGT. Trimming removed 3 bases from V and 3 bases from J; junction bases left unmatched: 14. The CDR3 sequence is CASSYPTIRLAGDYNEQFF. The CDR3 nucleotides read TGTGCCAGCAGTTATCCCACGATAAGACTAGCGGGCGACTACAATGAGCAGTTCTTC.

The J gene is TRBJ2-3, the V gene TRBV10-1, with a possible D match to TRBD1 (6 bases). The CDR3 runs to 15 residues. The V gene's germline CDR1 is WNHNN and CDR2 SYGVQD (reference sequence). V lost 4 bases, J lost 1 base, and 12 bases lay in between. This chain's CDR3 is CASSGGGHGTDTQYF. As DNA, the CDR3 is TGCGCCAGCAGTGGAGGGGGTCACGGCACAGATACGCAGTATTTT.

J is TRBJ2-7 and V is TRBV28; D is perhaps TRBD1 (7 bases). CDR1 is MDHEN and CDR2 is SYDVKM in the germline V gene. The CDR3 has 14 amino acids. V was clipped by 3 bases and J by 7 bases, with 16 bases between them. The CDR3 sequence is CASSFQGGLFEQYF. Here the CDR3 DNA reads TGTGCCAGCAGTTTTCAGGGGGGACTTTTTGAGCAGTACTTC.

This sequence joins TRBV28 and TRBJ2-5; TRBD2 might be the D (5 bases). Germline CDR1 and CDR2: MDHEN and SYDVKM. The CDR3 sequence is 13 residues long. Trimming left V 5 bases short and J 4 bases short, with 11 bases between. This CDR3 is CASSEEAIETQYF. CDR3 in DNA: TGTGCCAGCAGTGAGGAGGCAATAGAGACCCAGTACTTC.

V is TRBV6-5 and J is TRBJ2-3; 7 bases align to TRBD2. Unmatched junction bases numbered 10, after V lost 6 bases and J lost 4 bases. Germline values: CDR1 MNHEY, CDR2 SVGAGI. The CDR3 is made up of 15 amino acids. Here the CDR3 DNA reads TGTGCCAGCAGGAGGGGAGGGAGGGGTCCAGATACGCAGTATTTT. Protein sequence: CASRRGGRGPDTQYF.

The V gene is TRBV19, the J gene TRBJ1-2, with D possibly TRBD1 on 5 matching bases. The CDR3 runs to 13 residues. Germline CDR1 and CDR2: LNHDA and SQIVND (reference sequence). V lost 4 bases and J lost 2, with 8 bases in between. CDR3 in DNA: TGTGCCAGTAGTAGGGCAGGGAACTATGGCTACACCTTC. Translated: CASSRAGNYGYTF.

The V and J genes are TRBV5-1 and TRBJ1-1; TRBD1 is a possible D gene (5 bases). Trimming left V 2 bases short and J 5 bases short, with 10 bases between. The CDR3 runs to 13 residues. Germline V CDR1 and CDR2: SGHRS, YFSETQ. The CDR3: CASSFQGETEAFF. The CDR3 DNA is TGCGCCAGCAGCTTCCAGGGTGAAACTGAAGCTTTCTTT.